This T cell receptor (beta chain) stems from a study of cytotoxic CD8 clonotypes in ibrutinib-treated CLL. Study-wide context: Results showed around 25 partial and 2 complete responses; following median roughly 66 months, approximately 15 remained remitted, roughly 12 advanced. General study results and limits: Starting clonality was above that of age-matched healthy donors and tracked circulating CD8+ T-cell counts. Investigators sampled sustained-remission and progressing patients at differing times.

About this clone: Its cognate antigen is unknown.

Measured with immunoSEQ multiplex PCR; TCRdb has only the in-frame clones, and not every one. The profile covers about 84,000 clones, with about 82% appearing a single time and under 7% taken by the ten largest. Trimming pared 3 bases from V and 7 bases from J, leaving 10 bases between. The CDR3 covers 13 residues. Germline loops: CDR1 KGHSH, CDR2 LQKENI. This receptor was obtained from a human donor with chronic lymphocytic leukemia. Here the sequenced sample was PBMCs, taken before ibrutinib treatment. The rearrangement links TRBV18 to TRBJ2-1; TRBD1 might be the D (6 bases). CDR3 loop: CASSPRQENEQFF. CDR3 nucleotides: TGTGCCAGCTCACCCCGACAGGAAAATGAGCAGTTCTTC.